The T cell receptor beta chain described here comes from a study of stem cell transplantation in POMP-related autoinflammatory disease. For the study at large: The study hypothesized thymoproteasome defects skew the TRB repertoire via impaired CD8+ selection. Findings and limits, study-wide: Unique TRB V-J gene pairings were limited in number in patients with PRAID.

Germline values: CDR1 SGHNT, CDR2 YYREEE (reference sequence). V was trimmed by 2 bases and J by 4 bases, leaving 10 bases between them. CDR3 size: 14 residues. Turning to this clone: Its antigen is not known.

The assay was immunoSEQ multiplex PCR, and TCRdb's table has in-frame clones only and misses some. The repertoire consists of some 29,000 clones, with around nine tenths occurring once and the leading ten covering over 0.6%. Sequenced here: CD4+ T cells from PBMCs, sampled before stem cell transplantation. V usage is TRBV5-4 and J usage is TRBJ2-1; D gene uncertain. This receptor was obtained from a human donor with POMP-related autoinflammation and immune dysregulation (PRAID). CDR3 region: CASSLSQFYNEQFF. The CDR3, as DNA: TGTGCCAGCAGCTTAAGCCAGTTTTACAATGAGCAGTTCTTC.